This TCR beta chain was observed in a study of tumor-infiltrating lymphocytes in primary liver carcinoma. Study-level results: The proportion of top clones found throughout all five tumor regions was only about 8-25%. Reduced overlap was seen in tumor-adjacent and tumor-blood pairs versus tumor region pairs.

This CDR3 is built from 16 residues. The germline V gene encodes CDR1 SGHAT and CDR2 FQNNGV. The V and J ends lost 3 bases and 15 bases respectively, with 24 bases between them. Concerning this clonotype itself: Its antigen is not identified.

Making TCR beta cDNA involved approximately 520 ng total RNA and a constant-region primer. Slightly modified ARM-PCR served as the procedure for the TCR beta libraries. These libraries came from three rounds of nested multiplex PCR. The two initial PCR rounds, about 9 cycles each, used TRBV1-TRBV30 forward and C-beta reverse primers. A single record per CDR3 protein comes from TCRdb applying MiXCR to the multiplex PCR reads. The repertoire holds roughly 20,000 distinct CDR3 sequences, with approximately 70% as singletons. Extraction of RNA together with DNA used about 18-30 mg of unsorted bulk tissue. Every patient in the cohort had a primary liver carcinoma. That carcinoma was treated by surgical resection. Per tumor, sampling covered five separate regions.

Sequencing used liver tumor tissue from sampling region 1. Stated subset: tumor region T1, superior pole. This receptor was identified in a man aged 40-55 years with primary liver carcinoma and hepatitis B virus infection. The rearrangement links TRBV11-2 to TRBJ1-6; D remains unclear. The CDR3 is CASSLDLCNQFRILHF. CDR3 nucleotide sequence: TGTGCCAGCAGCTTGGACCTTTGCAACCAATTCAGAATCCTCCACTTT.